This T cell receptor beta chain comes out of a study of T cell clusters in autoimmune cytopenias. Some 39,000 genome equivalents of blood DNA were amplified for TRB. The germline V gene has CDR1 DFQATT and CDR2 SNEGSKA (reference sequence). The CDR3 extends over 14 amino acids. TRB rearrangements were amplified by touch-down multiplex PCR with mixed TRB-A/B primers. TCRdb re-analyzed the multiplex PCR reads; it lists each CDR3 protein once, without DNA. This sample's table reports 7,000 to 9,000 distinct CDR3 sequences. These same records also appear under a second study, on T cell repertoires in aging, cancer and after chemotherapy. Per that study: Donor ages fell into six groups from 30 or younger up to 70 or older. Loss of evenness, beyond lost richness, contributed to age-related TCR diversity decline in cancer patients.

This TCR derives from a human donor with an autoimmune cytopenia or autoimmune hepatitis (not recorded which). This chain links TRBV20-1 with TRBJ1-1; TCRdb reports TRBD1, a call that lacks DNA to check it against. Specimen: peripheral blood. The CDR3 protein is CSASQYRVGTEAFF.